These T cell receptor beta chains were read from a single sample in a study of tissue T cells after allogeneic stem cell transplantation. Clones were sequenced by immunoSEQ multiplex PCR, and TCRdb holds only the in-frame ones, with some missing. Among over 4,500 clones listed, 60% to 75% were seen once. Sequencing used tissue from the colon, obtained at autopsy. The receptors were sampled from a female donor of 60 years or more with lung cancer. Each CDR3 is given with its conserved first and last residue. D genes are given only for firm matches. Clone size is not always given. Where it is, it says once, few, many or a class for expanded clones.

d_gene: TRBD1; v_gene: TRBV7-9; j_gene: TRBJ1-5; abundance: -; CDR3aa: CASSSGQAGNQPQHF; CDR3nt: TGTGCCAGCAGTTCAGGACAGGCCGGCAATCAGCCCCAGCATTTT
d_gene: -; v_gene: TRBV7-7; j_gene: TRBJ2-2; abundance: -; CDR3aa: CASSSGANTGELFF; CDR3nt: TGTGCTAGCAGCTCGGGAGCGAACACCGGGGAGCTGTTTTTT
d_gene: TRBD1; v_gene: TRBV19; j_gene: TRBJ1-2; abundance: -; CDR3aa: CASSTWTGAGYTF; CDR3nt: TGTGCCAGTAGTACTTGGACAGGGGCCGGCTACACCTTC
d_gene: -; v_gene: TRBV5-4; j_gene: TRBJ2-7; abundance: large; CDR3aa: CASSYSGLTGEQYF; CDR3nt: TGTGCCAGCAGCTATTCGGGGCTTACGGGGGAGCAGTACTTC
d_gene: -; v_gene: TRBV18; j_gene: TRBJ1-5; abundance: -; CDR3aa: CASSPGARETQHF; CDR3nt: TGTGCCAGCTCACCCGGGGCAAGAGAAACCCAGCATTTT
d_gene: -; v_gene: TRBV11-3; j_gene: TRBJ1-1; abundance: -; CDR3aa: CASSRIGNRAEAFF; CDR3nt: TGTGCCAGCAGCCGCATCGGGAACAGGGCTGAAGCTTTCTTT
d_gene: TRBD1; v_gene: TRBV5-8; j_gene: TRBJ1-4; abundance: -; CDR3aa: CASSFGTGNEKLFF; CDR3nt: TGTGCCAGCAGCTTCGGGACAGGGAATGAAAAACTGTTTTTT
d_gene: TRBD1; v_gene: TRBV7-8; j_gene: TRBJ1-5; abundance: -; CDR3aa: CASSLGGTGNSYSNQPQHF; CDR3nt: TGTGCCAGCAGCTTAGGCGGGACAGGGAACTCTTATAGCAATCAGCCCCAGCATTTT
d_gene: TRBD2; v_gene: TRBV7-9; j_gene: TRBJ2-1; abundance: -; CDR3aa: CASSTVSGRVNEQFF; CDR3nt: TGTGCCAGCAGCACCGTTAGCGGGAGGGTCAATGAGCAGTTCTTC
d_gene: -; v_gene: TRBV12-5; j_gene: TRBJ1-4; abundance: once; CDR3aa: CASGLDSRGEKLFF; CDR3nt: TGTGCTAGTGGTTTGGACAGCAGAGGTGAAAAACTGTTTTTT
d_gene: -; v_gene: TRBV4-3; j_gene: TRBJ2-1; abundance: -; CDR3aa: CASSHRGAGEQFF; CDR3nt: TGCGCCAGCAGCCATCGGGGGGCGGGTGAGCAGTTCTTC
d_gene: TRBD1; v_gene: TRBV18; j_gene: TRBJ2-7; abundance: -; CDR3aa: CASSNPGQSSYEQYF; CDR3nt: TGTGCCAGCTCAAACCCGGGACAGAGTTCCTACGAGCAGTACTTC
d_gene: TRBD1; v_gene: TRBV14; j_gene: TRBJ1-4; abundance: -; CDR3aa: CASSQGDSLNEKLFF; CDR3nt: TGTGCCAGCAGCCAAGGGGACAGTCTTAATGAAAAACTGTTTTTT
d_gene: TRBD2; v_gene: TRBV7-2; j_gene: TRBJ2-7; abundance: -; CDR3aa: CASSLALAGGEQYF; CDR3nt: TGTGCCAGCAGCTTAGCATTAGCGGGAGGCGAGCAGTACTTC
d_gene: TRBD1; v_gene: TRBV27; j_gene: TRBJ2-7; abundance: -; CDR3aa: CASSQRPQGAGTREQYF; CDR3nt: TGTGCCAGCAGTCAGAGACCACAGGGGGCGGGCACTCGCGAGCAGTACTTC
d_gene: -; v_gene: TRBV18; j_gene: TRBJ1-6; abundance: -; CDR3aa: CASSARDNYNSPLHF; CDR3nt: TGTGCCAGCTCGGCCCGGGACAATTATAATTCACCCCTCCACTTT
d_gene: TRBD2; v_gene: TRBV19; j_gene: TRBJ2-2; abundance: -; CDR3aa: CATGTSGQGGTGELFF; CDR3nt: TGTGCCACCGGGACTAGCGGTCAGGGGGGCACCGGGGAGCTGTTTTTT
d_gene: TRBD2; v_gene: TRBV4-2; j_gene: TRBJ2-3; abundance: -; CDR3aa: CASSQERRGTVQDTQYF; CDR3nt: TGTGCCAGCAGCCAAGAGAGGCGGGGGACCGTCCAAGATACGCAGTATTTT
d_gene: -; v_gene: TRBV7-8; j_gene: TRBJ1-1; abundance: -; CDR3aa: CASSLASPTMNTEAFF; CDR3nt: TGTGCCAGCAGCTTAGCGAGTCCTACAATGAACACTGAAGCTTTCTTT
d_gene: -; v_gene: TRBV15; j_gene: TRBJ1-3; abundance: -; CDR3aa: CATSRDGGAQSGNTIYF; CDR3nt: TGTGCCACCAGCAGAGATGGGGGGGCTCAAAGTGGAAACACCATATATTTT
d_gene: TRBD2; v_gene: TRBV9; j_gene: TRBJ2-1; abundance: -; CDR3aa: CASSVATGGTSGYNEQFF; CDR3nt: TGTGCCAGCAGCGTAGCTACGGGGGGGACTAGCGGTTACAATGAGCAGTTCTTC
d_gene: -; v_gene: TRBV24-1; j_gene: TRBJ2-1; abundance: -; CDR3aa: CATSDLRLAQGNEQFF; CDR3nt: TGTGCCACCAGTGATTTGAGGCTAGCGCAAGGCAATGAGCAGTTCTTC
d_gene: -; v_gene: TRBV5-1; j_gene: TRBJ1-4; abundance: once; CDR3aa: CASRRDSTNEKLFF; CDR3nt: TGCGCCAGCAGAAGGGATTCAACTAATGAAAAACTGTTTTTT
d_gene: -; v_gene: TRBV13; j_gene: TRBJ2-3; abundance: -; CDR3aa: CASSFRLGVDTQYF; CDR3nt: TGTGCCAGCAGCTTCCGTTTGGGGGTAGATACGCAGTATTTT
d_gene: -; v_gene: TRBV9; j_gene: TRBJ1-2; abundance: once; CDR3aa: CASSVGGFGGYTF; CDR3nt: TGTGCCAGCAGCGTCGGAGGTTTCGGCGGCTACACCTTC
d_gene: -; v_gene: TRBV29-1; j_gene: TRBJ2-7; abundance: -; CDR3aa: CSVEKSREQYF; CDR3nt: TGCAGCGTTGAAAAGTCCCGGGAGCAGTACTTC